One T cell receptor (beta chain) is described in this entry. The antigen is unknown. Sequencing was performed with immunoSEQ multiplex PCR; in TCRdb, only in-frame clones are kept and a portion is missing. The table records 200,000 to 300,000 clones, roughly 84% of them present only once. The donors were members of the validation cohort comprising over 90 subjects, separate from the roughly 680-subject first cohort. The CDR3 is 15 residues long. V was clipped by 5 bases and J by 7 bases, with 18 bases between them. Germline CDR1 is LNHNV and CDR2 is YYDKDF (reference sequence). This entry comes from a study of cytomegalovirus exposure and HLA in healthy donors. General study results and limits: Overall, roughly 170 TCR beta chains were annotated as cytomegalovirus-associated.

The chain couples TRBV15 to TRBJ1-5; a weak D match, TRBD1 (6 bases). The TCR was taken from a man aged 18 to 29 in good health and CMV-seropositive. Sequenced sample: PBMCs. The CDR3 region is CATSGGVLTIQPQHF. The CDR3 DNA reads TGTGCCACCAGCGGGGGCGTCCTCACAATCCAGCCCCAGCATTTT.